This entry lists 19 T cell receptor beta chains sequenced from one sample in a study of cytomegalovirus exposure and HLA in healthy donors (dated by TCRdb to between 2016 and 2019). The method was the immunoSEQ multiplex PCR assay. For the multiplex PCR, a mixture combining 60 forward primers for TCR Vbeta segments and 13 reverse primers for TCR Jbeta segments was used. The immuneACCESS repertoire file appears here via TCRdb, limited to in-frame rearrangements. These files lack a portion of the clones; in checked studies, under half of the deficit traces to unresolved V genes, and the cause of the others is not known. The sample has about 130,000 clones on record, 55% to 75% of them singletons. Around 1.6% of the sample rests with the top ten. Sequencing input: PBMCs. These receptors were collected from a young man in good health and CMV-seropositive.

This clone occurred a few times. This sequence joins TRBV5-1 and TRBJ1-2, with D possibly being TRBD1 (5 bases). Germline V gives CDR1 SGHRS, CDR2 YFSETQ. Trimming pared 4 bases from V and 9 bases from J, leaving 19 bases between. The length of the CDR3 is 14 residues. Here the CDR3 reads CASSPGSHPGSYTF. In nucleotides, the CDR3 is TGCGCCAGCAGCCCAGGCTCGCACCCAGGGAGCTACACCTTC.

The gene calls are TRBV29-1 and TRBJ2-1; 7 bases line up with TRBD2. J lost 8 bases, V lost 6 bases, and 10 bases had no gene match. This CDR3 is built from 13 residues. CDR1 SQVTM and CDR2 ANQGSEA come from the germline V gene. The CDR3 loop reads CSVAERELYEQFF. The CDR3 coding sequence is TGCAGCGTCGCTGAGCGGGAATTATATGAGCAGTTCTTC.

The chain is built from TRBV7-2 and TRBJ2-1, with D possibly being TRBD2 (6 bases). Germline-derived CDR1 and CDR2 are SGHTA and FQGNSA. The CDR3 has 16 residues. Trimming stripped 4 bases from V and 0 bases from J, with 13 bases between. Here the CDR3 reads CASSSILAFSYNEQFF. The DNA of the CDR3 is TGTGCCAGCAGCTCGATTCTAGCGTTCTCCTACAATGAGCAGTTCTTC.

There are a few counts of this clone. V and J are TRBV6-6 and TRBJ2-5, with 7 nucleotides matching TRBD1. Looked up from germline, CDR1 is MNHNY and CDR2 is SVGAGI (reference sequence). Trimming at V came to 7 bases and at J to 5 bases, leaving 1 base not matched to a gene. The CDR3 runs to 11 residues. CDR3 in DNA: TGTGCCAGCACCAGGGGGGAGACCCAGTACTTC. Protein product: CASTRGETQYF.

Of note for this clone: Other DNA sequences in this sample translate to the same CDR3. CDR3 in DNA: TGTGCCAGCAGCCCAGCCGGGACAGGTTACCAAGAGACCCAGTACTTC. Protein sequence: CASSPAGTGYQETQYF. This chain uses TRBV28 with TRBJ2-5, with 8 bases lining up with TRBD1. CDR1 and CDR2 (germline): MDHEN, SYDVKM. The V segment lost 6 bases and the J segment 0 bases; nucleotides outside the gene matches: 9. The CDR3 loop spans 16 amino acids.

The V and J genes are TRBV27 and TRBJ2-3, with a possible D match to TRBD2 (5 bases). The germline gives CDR1 MNHEY, CDR2 SMNVEV (reference sequence). The CDR3 sequence is 14 residues long. V shed 1 base and J shed 5 bases, with 10 bases lying between them. CDR3 amino acids: CASSLYRGLDTQYF. The CDR3 region has the DNA TGTGCCAGCAGTTTATACCGGGGTCTAGATACGCAGTATTTT.

The CDR3 reads CASGAGGNYEQYF. CDR3 bases: TGTGCCAGCGGGGCGGGAGGGAACTACGAGCAGTACTTC. J is TRBJ2-7 and V is TRBV11-3; TRBD2 agrees at 9 bases. After removal of 8 bases from V and 3 bases from J, the junction contained 5 bases not matched to a gene. This CDR3 spans 13 amino acids. Per the germline V gene, CDR1 is SGHNT and CDR2 is YENEEA.

J is TRBJ2-7 and V is TRBV7-8, with D possibly matching TRBD1 (6 bases). The length of the CDR3 is 17 residues. V lost 5 bases and J lost 7, with 27 bases in between. In germline, CDR1 is SGHVS, CDR2 FQNEAQ. The CDR3 loop reads CASSLRQARTTSREQYF. Here the CDR3 DNA reads TGTGCCAGCAGCCTTAGACAGGCAAGAACTACCTCTCGGGAGCAGTACTTC.

CDR3 sequence reads: CASSLGVAGYRQETQYF. The CDR3 DNA is TGTGCCAGCAGCTTGGGCGTAGCGGGATATCGGCAAGAGACCCAGTACTTC. The chain links TRBV5-4 to TRBJ2-5, with 8 nucleotides matching TRBD2. The CDR3 consists of 17 residues. The V segment lost 0 bases and the J segment 2 bases; nucleotides outside the gene matches: 9. Germline V gene data show CDR1 as SGHNT and CDR2 as YYREEE (reference sequence).

This clone was picked up a small number of times. V is TRBV27 and J is TRBJ1-4, with D possibly TRBD1 on 6 matching bases. Trimming cost V 6 bases and J 10 bases, with 15 bases left between them. This CDR3 contains 13 residues. CDR1 is MNHEY and CDR2 is SMNVEV in the germline V gene (reference sequence). CDR3 protein: CASSPRGEGKLFF. CDR3 in DNA: TGTGCCAGCAGCCCCAGGGGTGAAGGAAAACTGTTTTTT.

The CDR3 region has the DNA TGTGCCAGCAGCCAAGCCGGACAGTACAATGAGCAGTTCTTC. It yields the protein CASSQAGQYNEQFF. V usage is TRBV14 and J usage is TRBJ2-1; tentatively, D is TRBD1 (6 bases). The CDR3 sequence is 14 residues long. The V gene's germline CDR1 is SGHDN and CDR2 FVKESK. Deletions cut 1 base from V and 4 bases from J, with 8 bases between.

The gene calls are TRBV5-4 and TRBJ2-1; 8 nucleotides agree with TRBD1. Losses at the gene ends were 4 bases for V and 0 bases for J; bases not matched to a gene: 9. This CDR3 is built from 17 residues. CDR1 and CDR2 (germline): SGHNT, YYREEE (reference sequence). The CDR3 loop is CASSKGQGIGSYNEQFF. The CDR3 nucleotides read TGTGCCAGCAGCAAAGGACAGGGAATAGGCTCCTACAATGAGCAGTTCTTC.

This chain connects TRBV25-1 to TRBJ2-1, with 12 bases lining up with TRBD2. Trimming at V came to 6 bases and at J to 2 bases, leaving 2 bases not matched to a gene. Per germline, CDR1 MGHDK and CDR2 SYGVNS. This CDR3 is 15 amino acids long. The CDR3 here is CASSRLAGAYNEQFF. CDR3 nucleotide sequence: TGTGCCAGCAGCCGACTAGCGGGAGCCTACAATGAGCAGTTCTTC.

This clone was seen a few times. This chain links TRBV6-4 with TRBJ2-5, with TRBD2 matching over 9 bases. CDR1 MRHNA and CDR2 SNTAGT come from the germline V gene. The ends lost 8 bases at V and 5 bases at J; junction bases unmatched: 9. The length of the CDR3 is 14 residues. CDR3: CASPTGTSNETQYF. CDR3 in DNA: TGTGCCAGCCCTACCGGGACTAGCAATGAGACCCAGTACTTC.

The J gene is TRBJ2-2, the V gene TRBV9, with D uncertain. Trimming shortened V by 3 bases and J by 0 bases, and 6 bases separated the two germline ends. Germline CDR1 SGDLS, CDR2 YYNGEE. The CDR3 has 14 residues. CDR3 coding DNA: TGTGCCAGCAGCGCCCAATCGAACACCGGGGAGCTGTTTTTT. Translating gives CASSAQSNTGELFF.

The chain recombines TRBV19 with TRBJ2-1, with 7 bases lining up with TRBD2. CDR1 and CDR2 (germline): LNHDA, SQIVND (reference sequence). The CDR3 runs 15 residues. V dropped 8 bases and J dropped 0; count of bases not matched to a gene: 7. Here the CDR3 DNA reads TGTGCCAGTCGCCAGCGGGGCTTCTCCTACAATGAGCAGTTCTTC. Protein sequence: CASRQRGFSYNEQFF.

The V gene is TRBV2, the J gene TRBJ2-7, with 7 bases fitting TRBD1. Germline CDR1 is SNHLY and CDR2 is FYNNEI. With 6 bases clipped from V and 2 bases from J, the junction kept 7 bases outside the gene matches. The CDR3 length is 14 residues. Here the CDR3 reads CASRDRTAPYEQYF. DNA of the CDR3: TGTGCCAGCAGGGACAGGACGGCCCCCTACGAGCAGTACTTC.

The chain uses TRBV7-9 and TRBJ1-1; D remains unclear. The CDR3 consists of 14 residues. The V end was cut by 2 bases, the J end by 4 bases, with 11 bases between. The germline V gene encodes CDR1 SEHNR and CDR2 FQNEAQ (reference sequence). DNA for the CDR3: TGTGCCAGCAGCTTAAATATGGGGAGCACTGAAGCTTTCTTT. As protein: CASSLNMGSTEAFF.

V is TRBV5-1 and J is TRBJ1-4; no definite D call. Per germline, CDR1 SGHRS and CDR2 YFSETQ. V was shortened by 4 bases and J by 8 bases, with 15 bases between the two germline ends. The CDR3 is 14 amino acids. The CDR3 nucleotides are TGCGCCAGCAGCCCATCTCGGGGTTTCGAAAAACTGTTTTTT. Its protein product is CASSPSRGFEKLFF.